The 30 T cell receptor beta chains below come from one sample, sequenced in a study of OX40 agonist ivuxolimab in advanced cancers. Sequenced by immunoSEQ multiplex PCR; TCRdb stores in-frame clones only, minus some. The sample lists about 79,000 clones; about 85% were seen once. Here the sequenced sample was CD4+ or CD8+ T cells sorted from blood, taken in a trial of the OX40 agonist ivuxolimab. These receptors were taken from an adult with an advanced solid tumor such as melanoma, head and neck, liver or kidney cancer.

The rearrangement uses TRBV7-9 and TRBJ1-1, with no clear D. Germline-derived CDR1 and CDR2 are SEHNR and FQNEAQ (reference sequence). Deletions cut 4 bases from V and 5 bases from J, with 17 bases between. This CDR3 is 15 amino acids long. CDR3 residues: CASSSVPRGGTEAFF. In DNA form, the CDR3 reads TGTGCCAGCAGCTCAGTCCCCCGGGGAGGTACTGAAGCTTTCTTT.

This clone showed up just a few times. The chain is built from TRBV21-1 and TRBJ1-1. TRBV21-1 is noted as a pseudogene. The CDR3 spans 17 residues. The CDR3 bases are TGTGCCAGCAGCTCCAAAGGGGGGAAGGGGAGGAACACTGAAGCTTTCTTT. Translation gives CASSSKGGKGRNTEAFF.

The chain's CDR3 is CASSLETSDYEQYF. Here the CDR3 DNA reads TGCGCCAGCAGCTTGGAAACTAGCGACTACGAGCAGTACTTC. The rearrangement joins TRBV5-1 to TRBJ2-7; 7 nucleotides agree with TRBD2. The germline V gene has CDR1 SGHRS and CDR2 YFSETQ. CDR3 length: 14 residues. J lost 3 bases, V lost 0 bases, and 3 bases had no gene match.

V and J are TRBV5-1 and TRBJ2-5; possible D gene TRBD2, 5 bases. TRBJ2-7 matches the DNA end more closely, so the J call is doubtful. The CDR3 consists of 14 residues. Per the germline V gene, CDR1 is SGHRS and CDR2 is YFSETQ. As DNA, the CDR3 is TGCGCCAGCAGCTTGGGAGGGAATGTTAACGAGCAGTACTTC. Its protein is CASSLGGNVNEQYF.

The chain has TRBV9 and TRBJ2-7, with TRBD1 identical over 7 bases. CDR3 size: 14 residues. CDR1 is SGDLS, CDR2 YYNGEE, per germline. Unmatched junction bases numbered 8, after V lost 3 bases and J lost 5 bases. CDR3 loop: CASSGLTGFHEQYF. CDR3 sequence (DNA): TGTGCCAGCAGCGGGCTGACAGGGTTCCACGAGCAGTACTTC.

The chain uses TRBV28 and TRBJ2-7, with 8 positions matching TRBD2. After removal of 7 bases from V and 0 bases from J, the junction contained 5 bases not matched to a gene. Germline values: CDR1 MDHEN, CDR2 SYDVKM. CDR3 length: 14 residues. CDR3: CASKSGGPSYEQYF. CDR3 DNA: TGTGCCAGCAAGAGCGGGGGCCCCTCCTACGAGCAGTACTTC.

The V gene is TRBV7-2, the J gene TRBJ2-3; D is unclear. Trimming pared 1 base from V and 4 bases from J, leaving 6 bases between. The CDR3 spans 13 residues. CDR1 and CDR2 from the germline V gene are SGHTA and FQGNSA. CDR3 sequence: CASSLVLSDTQYF. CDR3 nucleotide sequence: TGTGCCAGCAGCTTAGTGCTATCAGATACGCAGTATTTT.

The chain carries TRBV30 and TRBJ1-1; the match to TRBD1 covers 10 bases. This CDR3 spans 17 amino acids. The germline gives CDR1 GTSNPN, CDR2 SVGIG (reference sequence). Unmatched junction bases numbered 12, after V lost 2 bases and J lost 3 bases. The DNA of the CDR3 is TGTGCCTGGAGTAAGTGGACAGGGGGAGAGAGGTACACTGAAGCTTTCTTT. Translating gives CAWSKWTGGERYTEAFF.

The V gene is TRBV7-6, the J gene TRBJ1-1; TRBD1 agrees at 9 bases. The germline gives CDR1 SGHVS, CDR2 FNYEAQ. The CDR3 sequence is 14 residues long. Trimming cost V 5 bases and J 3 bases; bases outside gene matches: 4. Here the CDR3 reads CASSRTGDYTEAFF. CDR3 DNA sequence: TGTGCCAGCAGCAGGACAGGGGATTACACTGAAGCTTTCTTT.

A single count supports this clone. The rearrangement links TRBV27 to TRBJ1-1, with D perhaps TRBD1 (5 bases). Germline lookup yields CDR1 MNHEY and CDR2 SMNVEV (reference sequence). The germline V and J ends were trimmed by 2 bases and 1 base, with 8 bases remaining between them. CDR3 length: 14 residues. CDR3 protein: CASSLGQGNTEAFF. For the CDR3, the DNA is TGTGCCAGCAGTTTAGGGCAGGGGAACACTGAAGCTTTCTTT.

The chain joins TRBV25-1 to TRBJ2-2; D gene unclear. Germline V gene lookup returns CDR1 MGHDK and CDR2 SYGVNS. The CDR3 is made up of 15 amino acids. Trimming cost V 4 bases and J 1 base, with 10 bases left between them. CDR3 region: CASSGKDQNTGELFF. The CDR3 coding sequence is TGTGCCAGCAGTGGAAAGGATCAGAACACCGGGGAGCTGTTTTTT.

CDR3 nucleotides: TGCGCCAGCAGCCAAGTGGTGGGATTGAACACCGGGGAGCTGTTTTTT. Protein sequence: CASSQVVGLNTGELFF. The chain links TRBV4-3 to TRBJ2-2; no definite D call. Looked up from germline, CDR1 is LGHNA and CDR2 is YSLEER. The length of the CDR3 is 16 residues. The V gene lost 1 base and the J gene lost 1 base, with 10 bases spanning the gap.

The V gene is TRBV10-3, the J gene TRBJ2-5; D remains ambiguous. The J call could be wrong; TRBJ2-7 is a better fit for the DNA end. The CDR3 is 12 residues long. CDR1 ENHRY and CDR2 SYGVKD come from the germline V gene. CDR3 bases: TGTGCCATCAGTGAGTCAAGGGTCGAGCAGTACTTC. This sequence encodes CAISESRVEQYF.

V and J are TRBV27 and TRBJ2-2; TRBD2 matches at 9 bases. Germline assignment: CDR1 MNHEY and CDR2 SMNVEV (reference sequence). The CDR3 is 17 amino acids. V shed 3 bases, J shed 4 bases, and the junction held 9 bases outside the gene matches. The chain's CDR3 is CASSFASLAGSTGELFF. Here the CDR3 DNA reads TGTGCCAGCAGTTTCGCGAGTCTAGCGGGAAGCACCGGGGAGCTGTTTTTT.

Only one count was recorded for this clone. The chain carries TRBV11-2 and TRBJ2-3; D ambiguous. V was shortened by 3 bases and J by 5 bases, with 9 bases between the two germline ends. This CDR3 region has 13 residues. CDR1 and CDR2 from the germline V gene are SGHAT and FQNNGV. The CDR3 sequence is CASSFNTGDTQYF. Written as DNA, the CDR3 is TGTGCCAGCAGCTTTAACACTGGAGATACGCAGTATTTT.

Here the CDR3 DNA reads TGTGCCAGCAGCTCCCCCGAGGCTGGCACCGGGGAGCTGTTTTTT. Translating gives CASSSPEAGTGELFF. This chain joins TRBV7-3 and TRBJ2-2, with D unclear. Between the trimmed V and J ends, which lost 4 bases and 4 bases, there was a span of 13 bases. The V gene's germline CDR1 is SGHTA and CDR2 FQGTGA. This CDR3 comprises 15 residues.

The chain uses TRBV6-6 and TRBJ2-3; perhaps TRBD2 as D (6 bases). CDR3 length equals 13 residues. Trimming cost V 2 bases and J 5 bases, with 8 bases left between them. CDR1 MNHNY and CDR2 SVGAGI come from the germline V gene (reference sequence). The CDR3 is CASSYVGRDTQYF. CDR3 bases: TGTGCCAGCAGTTACGTCGGGAGAGATACGCAGTATTTT.

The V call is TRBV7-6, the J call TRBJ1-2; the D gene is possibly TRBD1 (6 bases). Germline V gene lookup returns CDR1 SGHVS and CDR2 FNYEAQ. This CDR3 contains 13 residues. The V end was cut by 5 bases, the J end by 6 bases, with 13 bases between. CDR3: CASSRTAGDGYTF. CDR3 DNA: TGTGCCAGCAGCCGGACAGCCGGGGATGGCTACACCTTC.

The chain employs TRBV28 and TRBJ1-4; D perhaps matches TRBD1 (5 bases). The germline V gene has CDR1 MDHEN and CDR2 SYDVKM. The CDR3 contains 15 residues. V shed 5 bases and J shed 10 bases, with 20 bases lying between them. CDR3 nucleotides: TGTGCCAGCAGTCCCCAGATATGGCAGGGCCGAAAACTGTTTTTT. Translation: CASSPQIWQGRKLFF.

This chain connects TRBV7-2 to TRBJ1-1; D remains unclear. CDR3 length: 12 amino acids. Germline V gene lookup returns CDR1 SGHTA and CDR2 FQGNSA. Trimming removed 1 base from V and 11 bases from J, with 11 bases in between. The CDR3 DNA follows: TGTGCCAGCAGCTTAGGAAGTCAAAGGGCTTTCTTT. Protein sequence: CASSLGSQRAFF.

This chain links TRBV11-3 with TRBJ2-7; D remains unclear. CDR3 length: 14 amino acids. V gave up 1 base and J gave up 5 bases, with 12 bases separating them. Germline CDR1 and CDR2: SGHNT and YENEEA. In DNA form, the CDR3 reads TGTGCCAGCAGCTTAGGTGGGGAATTCGACGAGCAGTACTTC. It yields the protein CASSLGGEFDEQYF.

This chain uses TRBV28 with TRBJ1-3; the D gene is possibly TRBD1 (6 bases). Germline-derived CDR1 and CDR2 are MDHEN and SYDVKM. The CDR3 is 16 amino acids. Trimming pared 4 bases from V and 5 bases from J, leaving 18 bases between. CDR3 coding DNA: TGTGCCAGCAGTTCATGGACAGTAACTCTTCGAAACACCATATATTTT. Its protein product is CASSSWTVTLRNTIYF.

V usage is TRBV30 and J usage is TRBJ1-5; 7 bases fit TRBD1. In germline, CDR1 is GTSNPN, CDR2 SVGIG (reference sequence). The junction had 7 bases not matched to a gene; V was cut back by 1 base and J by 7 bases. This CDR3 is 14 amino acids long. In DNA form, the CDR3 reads TGTGCCTGGAGTGAAGGACAGGCCAAACAGCCCCAGCATTTT. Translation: CAWSEGQAKQPQHF.

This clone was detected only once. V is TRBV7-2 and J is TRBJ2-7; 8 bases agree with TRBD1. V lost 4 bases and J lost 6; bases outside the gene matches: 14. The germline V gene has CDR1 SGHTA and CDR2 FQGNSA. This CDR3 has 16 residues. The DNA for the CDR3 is TGTGCCAGCAGCTCCGGCGGGACAGGTTACTTCAGCGAGCAGTACTTC. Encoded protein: CASSSGGTGYFSEQYF.

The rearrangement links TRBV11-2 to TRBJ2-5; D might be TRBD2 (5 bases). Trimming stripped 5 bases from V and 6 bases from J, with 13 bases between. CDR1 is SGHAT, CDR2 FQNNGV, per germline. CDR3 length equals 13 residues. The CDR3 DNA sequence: TGTGCCAGCAGCATCGGACTCTCCCAGACCCAGTACTTC. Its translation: CASSIGLSQTQYF.

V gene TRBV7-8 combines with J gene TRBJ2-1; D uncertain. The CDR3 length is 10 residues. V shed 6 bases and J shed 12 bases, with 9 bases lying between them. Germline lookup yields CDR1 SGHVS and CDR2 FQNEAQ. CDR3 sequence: CASSPIPQFF. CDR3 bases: TGTGCCAGCAGTCCGATCCCGCAGTTCTTC. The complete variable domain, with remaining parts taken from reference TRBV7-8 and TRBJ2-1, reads GAGVSQSPRYKVAKRGQDVALRCDPISGHVSLFWYQQALGQGPEFLTYFQNEAQLDKSGLPSDRFFAERPEGSVSTLKIQRTQQEDSAVYLCASSPIPQFFGPGTRLTVL.

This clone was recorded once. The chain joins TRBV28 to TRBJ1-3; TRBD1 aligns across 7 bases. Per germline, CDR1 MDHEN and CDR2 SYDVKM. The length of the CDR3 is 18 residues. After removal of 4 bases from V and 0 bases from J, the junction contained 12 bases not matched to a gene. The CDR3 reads CASSSRGLKRSSGNTIYF. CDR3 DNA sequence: TGTGCCAGCAGTTCCAGGGGGTTGAAGCGAAGCTCTGGAAACACCATATATTTT.

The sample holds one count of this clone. CDR3 DNA: TGCGCCAGCAGCCAGGCAGCGGGAGGGTTCGATGAGCAGTTCTTC. It translates to CASSQAAGGFDEQFF. The genes are TRBV4-1 and TRBJ2-1, with 10 bases identical to TRBD2. Germline CDR1 and CDR2: MGHRA and YSYEKL. Germline trimming cut 3 bases from V and 8 bases from J; bases unmatched to any gene: 7. The CDR3 loop spans 15 amino acids.

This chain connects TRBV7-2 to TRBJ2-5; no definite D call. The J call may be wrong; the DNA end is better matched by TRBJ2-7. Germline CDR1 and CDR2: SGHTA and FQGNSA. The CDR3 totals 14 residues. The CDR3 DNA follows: TGTGCCAGCAGCTTATCTCCTAGCTCCTACGAGCAGTACTTC. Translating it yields CASSLSPSSYEQYF.

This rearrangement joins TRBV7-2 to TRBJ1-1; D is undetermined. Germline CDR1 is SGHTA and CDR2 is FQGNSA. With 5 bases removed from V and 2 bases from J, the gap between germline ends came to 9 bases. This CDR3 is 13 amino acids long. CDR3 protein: CASSERENTEAFF. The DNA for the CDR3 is TGTGCCAGCAGCGAACGGGAAAACACTGAAGCTTTCTTT. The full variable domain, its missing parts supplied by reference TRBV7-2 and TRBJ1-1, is GAGVSQSPSNKVTEKGKDVELRCDPISGHTALYWYRQSLGQGLEFLIYFQGNSAPDKSGLPSDRFSAERTGGSVSTLTIQRTQQEDSAVYLCASSERENTEAFFGQGTRLTVV.